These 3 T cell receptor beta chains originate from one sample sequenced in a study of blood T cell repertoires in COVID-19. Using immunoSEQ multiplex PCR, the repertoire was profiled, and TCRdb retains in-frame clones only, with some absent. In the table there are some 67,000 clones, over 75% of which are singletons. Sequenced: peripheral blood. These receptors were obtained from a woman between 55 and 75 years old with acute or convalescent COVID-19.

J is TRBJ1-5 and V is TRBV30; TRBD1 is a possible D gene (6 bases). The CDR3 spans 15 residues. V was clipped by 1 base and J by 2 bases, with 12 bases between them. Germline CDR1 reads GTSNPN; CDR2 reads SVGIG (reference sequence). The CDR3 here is CAWSARAGGNQPQHF. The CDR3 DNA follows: TGTGCCTGGAGTGCCCGGGCAGGGGGCAATCAGCCCCAGCATTTT.

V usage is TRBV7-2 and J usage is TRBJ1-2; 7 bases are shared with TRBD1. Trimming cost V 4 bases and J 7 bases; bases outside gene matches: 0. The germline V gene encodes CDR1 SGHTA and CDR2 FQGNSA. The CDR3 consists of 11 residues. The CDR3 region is CASSYRGGYTF. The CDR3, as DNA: TGTGCCAGCAGCTACAGGGGTGGCTACACCTTC. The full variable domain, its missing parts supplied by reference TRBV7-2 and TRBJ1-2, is GAGVSQSPSNKVTEKGKDVELRCDPISGHTALYWYRQSLGQGLEFLIYFQGNSAPDKSGLPSDRFSAERTGGSVSTLTIQRTQQEDSAVYLCASSYRGGYTFGSGTRLTVV.

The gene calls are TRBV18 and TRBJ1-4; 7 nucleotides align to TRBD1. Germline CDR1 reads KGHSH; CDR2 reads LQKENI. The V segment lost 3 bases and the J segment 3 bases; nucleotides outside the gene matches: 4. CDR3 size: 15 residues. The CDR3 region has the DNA TGTGCCAGCTCACCGAGGACAGGAGCTAATGAAAAACTGTTTTTT. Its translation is CASSPRTGANEKLFF.